The TCR beta chain under discussion was sequenced for a study of T cells in Graves' hyperthyroidism and ophthalmopathy. Looking at the study overall: The authors collected peripheral blood at initial diagnosis, before any treatment.

The CDR3 spans 12 residues. V lost 4 bases and J 7 bases, leaving 11 bases between the germline ends. Germline V gene sequence: CDR1 SGHRS, CDR2 YFSETQ. Exclusion of patients followed from uncontrolled infection, other autoimmune disease, pregnancy or lactation. Amplification of TCR beta CDR3 regions used RNA as the template. RT-PCR in the first round (using the HTBI primer set) targeted the TCR CDR3. Each CDR3 protein is one row after TCRdb ran MiXCR on the multiplex PCR reads. The sample has hundreds of thousands of distinct CDR3 sequences; about 15% are singletons. This clonotype was seen a handful of times. What it recognizes is unknown. Whole-study findings and limits: Blood held most thyroid clonotypes expanded above 0.001 frequency.

The sample taken for sequencing was blood. The gene calls are TRBV5-1 and TRBJ1-2; weak D call: TRBD1 (5 bases). The clonotype originates from a woman aged 18-35 years with Graves' hyperthyroidism. CDR3 region: CASSGDDGGYTF. The CDR3 DNA follows: TGCGCCAGCAGCGGGGACGATGGTGGCTACACCTTC.